This T cell receptor (beta chain) was found in a study of T cells after yellow fever vaccination. Whole-study findings and limits: Abundant bulk-derived clonotypes could contaminate FACS-sorted repertoires. Most clones from primary vaccination resurfaced after the booster (around 95% CD4, 75% to 90% CD8). Only a minor proportion of clonotypes was detected across both CD4 and CD8 compartments.

Worth noting for this clonotype: The antigen is undetermined.

V lost 4 bases and J 0 bases, leaving 13 bases between the germline ends. Per germline, CDR1 SGDLS and CDR2 YYNGEE. The CDR3 extends over 15 amino acids. MiXCR, run by TCRdb on the 5' RACE reads, gives a single entry per CDR3 protein. The sample lists 60,000 to 85,000 distinct CDR3 sequences, approximately 7% occurring once. Here the sequenced sample was CD8+ T cells sorted from PBMCs, taken 5 days after the first yellow fever vaccination. This receptor was identified in a man between 18 and 35 years old who received the YFV17D yellow fever vaccine. This chain joins TRBV9 and TRBJ1-2; D call uncertain. The CDR3 here is CASSMGIGTNYGYTF. The CDR3 bases are TGTGCCAGCAGCATGGGGATTGGGACTAACTATGGCTACACCTTC. Based on the CDR3 plus reference TRBV9 and TRBJ1-2, the full variable domain is DSGVTQTPKHLITATGQRVTLRCSPRSGDLSVYWYQQSLDQGLQFLIQYYNGEERAKGNILERFSAQQFPDLHSELNLSSLELGDSALYFCASSMGIGTNYGYTFGSGTRLTVV.